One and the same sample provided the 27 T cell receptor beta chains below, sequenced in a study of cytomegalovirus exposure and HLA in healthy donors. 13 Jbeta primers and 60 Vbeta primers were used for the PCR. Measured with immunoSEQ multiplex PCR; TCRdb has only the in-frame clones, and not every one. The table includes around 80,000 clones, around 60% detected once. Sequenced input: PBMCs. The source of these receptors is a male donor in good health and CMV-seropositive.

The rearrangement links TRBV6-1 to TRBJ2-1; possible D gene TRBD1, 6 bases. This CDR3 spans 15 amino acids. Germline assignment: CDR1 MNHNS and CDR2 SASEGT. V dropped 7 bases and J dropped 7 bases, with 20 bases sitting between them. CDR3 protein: CASTLGGQGINEQFF. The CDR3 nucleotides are TGTGCCAGCACCCTGGGCGGGCAGGGGATAAATGAGCAGTTCTTC.

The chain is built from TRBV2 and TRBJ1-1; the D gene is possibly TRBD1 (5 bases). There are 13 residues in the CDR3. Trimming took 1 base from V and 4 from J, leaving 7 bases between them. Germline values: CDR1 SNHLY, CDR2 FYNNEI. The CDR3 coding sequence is TGTGCCAGCAGTGAAGGTGGGGCCACTGAAGCTTTCTTT. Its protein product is CASSEGGATEAFF.

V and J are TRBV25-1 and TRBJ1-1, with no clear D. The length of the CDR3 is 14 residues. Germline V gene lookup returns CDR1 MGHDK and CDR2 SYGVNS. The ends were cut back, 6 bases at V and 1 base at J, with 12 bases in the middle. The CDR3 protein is CASRWSSGNTEAFF. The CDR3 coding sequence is TGTGCCAGCAGGTGGTCGAGTGGGAACACTGAAGCTTTCTTT. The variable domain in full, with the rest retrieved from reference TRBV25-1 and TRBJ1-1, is EADIYQTPRYLVIGTGKKITLECSQTMGHDKMYWYQQDPGMELHLIHYSYGVNSTEKGDLSSESTVSRIRTEHFPLTLESARPSHTSQYLCASRWSSGNTEAFFGQGTRLTVV.

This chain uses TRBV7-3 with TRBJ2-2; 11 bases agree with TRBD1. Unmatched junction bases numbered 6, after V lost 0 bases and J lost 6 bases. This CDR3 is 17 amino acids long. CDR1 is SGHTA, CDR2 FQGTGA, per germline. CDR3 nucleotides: TGTGCCAGCAGCTTAACGGTTCCGGGACAGGGGGCCGGGGAGCTGTTTTTT. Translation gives CASSLTVPGQGAGELFF.

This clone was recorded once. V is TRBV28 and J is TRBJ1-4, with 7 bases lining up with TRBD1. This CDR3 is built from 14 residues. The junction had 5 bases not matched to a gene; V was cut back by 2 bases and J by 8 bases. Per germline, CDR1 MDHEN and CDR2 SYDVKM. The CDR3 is CASSLMDRKEKLFF. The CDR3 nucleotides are TGTGCCAGCAGTTTAATGGACAGGAAAGAAAAACTGTTTTTT.

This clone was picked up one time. The chain's CDR3 is CASSSVGVAYEQYF. Here the CDR3 DNA reads TGTGCCAGCAGTTCGGTCGGGGTCGCCTACGAGCAGTACTTC. V and J are TRBV27 and TRBJ2-7; maybe TRBD2 (5 bases). V dropped 4 bases and J dropped 2 bases, with 12 bases sitting between them. The CDR3 runs 14 residues. CDR1 and CDR2 (germline): MNHEY, SMNVEV (reference sequence).

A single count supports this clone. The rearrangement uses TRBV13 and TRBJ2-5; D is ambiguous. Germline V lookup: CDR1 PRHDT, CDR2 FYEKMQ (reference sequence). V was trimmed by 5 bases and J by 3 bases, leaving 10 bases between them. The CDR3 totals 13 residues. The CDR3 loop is CASSLRLKETQYF. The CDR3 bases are TGTGCCAGCAGCCTTCGACTGAAAGAGACCCAGTACTTC. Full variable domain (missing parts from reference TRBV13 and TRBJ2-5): AAGVIQSPRHLIKEKRETATLKCYPIPRHDTVYWYQQGPGQDPQFLISFYEKMQSDKGSIPDRFSAQQFSDYHSELNMSSLELGDSALYFCASSLRLKETQYFGPGTRLLVL.

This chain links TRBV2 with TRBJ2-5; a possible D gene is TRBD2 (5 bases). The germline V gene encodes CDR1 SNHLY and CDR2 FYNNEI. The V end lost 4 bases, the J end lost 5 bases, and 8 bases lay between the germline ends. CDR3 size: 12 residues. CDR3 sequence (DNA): TGTGCCAGCAGTGTGAGGGTCGAGACCCAGTACTTC. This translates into CASSVRVETQYF.

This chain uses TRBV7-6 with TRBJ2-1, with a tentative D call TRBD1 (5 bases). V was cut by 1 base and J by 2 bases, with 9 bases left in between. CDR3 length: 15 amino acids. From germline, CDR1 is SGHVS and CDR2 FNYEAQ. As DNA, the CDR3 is TGTGCCAGCAGCTTAGACCAGGGTACCTACAATGAGCAGTTCTTC. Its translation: CASSLDQGTYNEQFF.

The CDR3 is CASSLEAPGNTEAFF. CDR3 coding DNA: TGTGCCAGCAGCCTGGAGGCCCCGGGGAACACTGAAGCTTTCTTT. The rearrangement uses TRBV7-9 and TRBJ1-1, with D hard to call. The V end lost 5 bases, the J end lost 1 base, and 14 bases lay between the germline ends. The germline CDR1 and CDR2 sequences are SEHNR and FQNEAQ (reference sequence). The length of the CDR3 is 15 residues. Full variable domain (rest looked up from reference TRBV7-9 and TRBJ1-1): DTGVSQNPRHKITKRGQNVTFRCDPISEHNRLYWYRQTLGQGPEFLTYFQNEAQLEKSRLLSDRFSAERPKGSFSTLEIQRTEQGDSAMYLCASSLEAPGNTEAFFGQGTRLTVV.

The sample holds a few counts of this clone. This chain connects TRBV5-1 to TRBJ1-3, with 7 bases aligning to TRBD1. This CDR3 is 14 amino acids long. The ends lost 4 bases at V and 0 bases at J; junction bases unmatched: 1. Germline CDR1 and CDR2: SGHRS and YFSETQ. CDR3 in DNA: TGCGCCAGCAGCCAGGGGGACTCTGGAAACACCATATATTTT. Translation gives CASSQGDSGNTIYF.

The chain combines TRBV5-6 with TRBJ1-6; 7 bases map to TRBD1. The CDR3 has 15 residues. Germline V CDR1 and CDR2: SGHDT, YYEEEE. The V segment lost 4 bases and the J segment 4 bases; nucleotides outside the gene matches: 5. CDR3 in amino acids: CASSLGQKYNSPLHF. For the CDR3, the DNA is TGTGCCAGCAGCCTGGGACAGAAATATAATTCACCCCTCCACTTT.

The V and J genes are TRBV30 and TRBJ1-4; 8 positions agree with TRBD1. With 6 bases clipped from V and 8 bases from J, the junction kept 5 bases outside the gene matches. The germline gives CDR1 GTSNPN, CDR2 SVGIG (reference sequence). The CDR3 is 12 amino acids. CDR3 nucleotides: TGTGCCTGCCCCGGGACAGGAGAAAAACTGTTTTTT. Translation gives CACPGTGEKLFF.

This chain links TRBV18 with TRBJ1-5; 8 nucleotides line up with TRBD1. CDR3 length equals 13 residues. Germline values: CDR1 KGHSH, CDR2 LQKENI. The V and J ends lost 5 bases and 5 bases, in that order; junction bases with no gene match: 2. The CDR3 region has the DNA TGTGCCAGCTCAGGGGGACAGGATCAGCCCCAGCATTTT. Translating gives CASSGGQDQPQHF. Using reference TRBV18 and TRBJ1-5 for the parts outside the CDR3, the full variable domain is NAGVMQNPRHLVRRRGQEARLRCSPMKGHSHVYWYRQLPEEGLKFMVYLQKENIIDESGMPKERFSAEFPKEGPSILRIQQVVRGDSAAYFCASSGGQDQPQHFGDGTRLSIL.

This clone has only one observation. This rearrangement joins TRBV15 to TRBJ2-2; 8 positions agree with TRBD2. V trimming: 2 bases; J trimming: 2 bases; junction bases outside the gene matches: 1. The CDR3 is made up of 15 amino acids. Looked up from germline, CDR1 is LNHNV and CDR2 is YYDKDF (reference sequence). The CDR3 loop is CATSRLAGNTGELFF. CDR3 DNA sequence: TGTGCCACCAGCAGACTAGCGGGCAACACCGGGGAGCTGTTTTTT. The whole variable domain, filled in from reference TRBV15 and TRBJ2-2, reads DAMVIQNPRYQVTQFGKPVTLSCSQTLNHNVMYWYQQKSSQAPKLLFHYYDKDFNNEADTPDNFQSRRPNTSFCFLDIRSPGLGDTAMYLCATSRLAGNTGELFFGEGSRLTVL.

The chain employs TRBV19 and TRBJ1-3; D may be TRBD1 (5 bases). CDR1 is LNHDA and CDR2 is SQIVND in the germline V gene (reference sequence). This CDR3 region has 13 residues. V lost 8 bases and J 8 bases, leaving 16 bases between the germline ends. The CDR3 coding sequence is TGTGCCAGTCTAAACACGGGGGAGGACACCATATATTTT. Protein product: CASLNTGEDTIYF.

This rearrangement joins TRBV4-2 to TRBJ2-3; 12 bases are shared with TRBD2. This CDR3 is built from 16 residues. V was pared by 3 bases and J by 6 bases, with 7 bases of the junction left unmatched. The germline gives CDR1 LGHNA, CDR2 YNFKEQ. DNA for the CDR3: TGTGCCAGCAGCCAGGGTCTAGCGGGAGGGAGGGATACGCAGTATTTT. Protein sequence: CASSQGLAGGRDTQYF.

CDR3 bases: TGCAGCGCTCCGGGACTAGCGGACAATGAGCAGTTCTTC. Residues: CSAPGLADNEQFF. This rearrangement joins TRBV29-1 to TRBJ2-1, with 11 nucleotides matching TRBD2. The junction had 4 bases not matched to a gene; V was cut back by 7 bases and J by 5 bases. CDR1 is SQVTM and CDR2 is ANQGSEA in the germline V gene. CDR3 size: 13 residues.

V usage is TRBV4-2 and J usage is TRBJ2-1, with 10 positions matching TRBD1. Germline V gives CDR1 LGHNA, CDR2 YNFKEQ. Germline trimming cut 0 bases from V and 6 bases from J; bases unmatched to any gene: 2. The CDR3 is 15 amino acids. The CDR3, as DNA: TGTGCCAGCAGCCAAGAAGGGGACAGGGGCAATGAGCAGTTCTTC. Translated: CASSQEGDRGNEQFF.

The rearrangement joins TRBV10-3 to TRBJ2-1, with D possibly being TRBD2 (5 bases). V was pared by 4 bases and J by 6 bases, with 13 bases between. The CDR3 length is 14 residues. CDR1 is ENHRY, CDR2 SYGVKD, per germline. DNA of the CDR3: TGTGCCATCAGTGCGGGCACTAGATCCAATGAGCAGTTCTTC. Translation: CAISAGTRSNEQFF.

The CDR3 loop reads CATLGPSEKLFF. CDR3 nucleotides: TGTGCCACCCTGGGGCCGTCAGAAAAACTGTTTTTT. V and J are TRBV7-9 and TRBJ1-4; D is possibly TRBD1 (5 bases). CDR3 length: 12 amino acids. The V and J ends lost 10 bases and 8 bases respectively, with 14 bases between them. CDR1 is SEHNR and CDR2 is FQNEAQ in the germline V gene (reference sequence).

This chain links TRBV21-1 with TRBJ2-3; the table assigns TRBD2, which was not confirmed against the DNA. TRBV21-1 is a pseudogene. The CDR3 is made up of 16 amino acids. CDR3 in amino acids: CASTGELAGGTDTQYF. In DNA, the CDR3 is TGTGCCAGCACCGGAGAACTAGCGGGAGGCACAGATACGCAGTATTTT.

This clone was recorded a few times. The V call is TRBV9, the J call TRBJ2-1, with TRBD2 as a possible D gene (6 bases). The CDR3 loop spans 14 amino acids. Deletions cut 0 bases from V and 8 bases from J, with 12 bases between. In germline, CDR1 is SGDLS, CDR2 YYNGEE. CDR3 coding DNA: TGTGCCAGCAGCGTAGATAGCGGTGGCGATGAGCAGTTCTTC. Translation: CASSVDSGGDEQFF. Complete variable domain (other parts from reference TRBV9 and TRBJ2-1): DSGVTQTPKHLITATGQRVTLRCSPRSGDLSVYWYQQSLDQGLQFLIQYYNGEERAKGNILERFSAQQFPDLHSELNLSSLELGDSALYFCASSVDSGGDEQFFGPGTRLTVL.

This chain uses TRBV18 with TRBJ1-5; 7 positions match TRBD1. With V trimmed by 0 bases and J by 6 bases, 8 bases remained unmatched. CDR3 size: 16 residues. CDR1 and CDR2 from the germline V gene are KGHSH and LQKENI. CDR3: CASSPPQQGKGQPQHF. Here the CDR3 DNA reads TGTGCCAGCTCACCACCCCAACAGGGGAAGGGTCAGCCCCAGCATTTT.

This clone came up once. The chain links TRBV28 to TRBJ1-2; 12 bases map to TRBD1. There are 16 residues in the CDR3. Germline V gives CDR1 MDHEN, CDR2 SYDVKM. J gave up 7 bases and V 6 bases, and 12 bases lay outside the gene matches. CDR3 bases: TGTGCCAGCAGGGGGACAGGGGGCGTCCTAGGCGTTGGCTACACCTTC. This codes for CASRGTGGVLGVGYTF.

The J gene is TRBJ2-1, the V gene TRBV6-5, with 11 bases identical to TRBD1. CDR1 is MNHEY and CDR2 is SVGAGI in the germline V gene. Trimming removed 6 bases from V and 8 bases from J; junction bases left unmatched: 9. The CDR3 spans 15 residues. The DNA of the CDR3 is TGTGCCAGCAGCCGACCGGGACAGGGGGGGGATGAGCAGTTCTTC. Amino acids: CASSRPGQGGDEQFF.

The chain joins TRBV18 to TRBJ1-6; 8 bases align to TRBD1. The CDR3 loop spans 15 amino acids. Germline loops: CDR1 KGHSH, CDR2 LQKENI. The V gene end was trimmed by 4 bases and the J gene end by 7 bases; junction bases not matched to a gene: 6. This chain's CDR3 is CASSRQGLRNSPLHF. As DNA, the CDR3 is TGTGCCAGCTCACGACAGGGGTTAAGAAATTCACCCCTCCACTTT.